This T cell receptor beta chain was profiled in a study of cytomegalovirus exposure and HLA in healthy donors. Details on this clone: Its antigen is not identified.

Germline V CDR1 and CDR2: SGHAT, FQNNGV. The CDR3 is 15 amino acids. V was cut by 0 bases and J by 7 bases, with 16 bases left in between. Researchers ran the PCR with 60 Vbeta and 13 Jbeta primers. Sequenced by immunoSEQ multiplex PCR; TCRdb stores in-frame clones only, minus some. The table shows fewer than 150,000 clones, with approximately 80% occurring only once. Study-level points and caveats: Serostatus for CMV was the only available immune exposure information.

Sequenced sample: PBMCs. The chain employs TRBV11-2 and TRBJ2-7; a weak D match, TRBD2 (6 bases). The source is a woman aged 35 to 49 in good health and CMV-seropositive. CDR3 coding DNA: TGTGCCAGCAGCTTAGATCTTGGGACTCCGGCGGAGCAGTACTTC. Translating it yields CASSLDLGTPAEQYF.